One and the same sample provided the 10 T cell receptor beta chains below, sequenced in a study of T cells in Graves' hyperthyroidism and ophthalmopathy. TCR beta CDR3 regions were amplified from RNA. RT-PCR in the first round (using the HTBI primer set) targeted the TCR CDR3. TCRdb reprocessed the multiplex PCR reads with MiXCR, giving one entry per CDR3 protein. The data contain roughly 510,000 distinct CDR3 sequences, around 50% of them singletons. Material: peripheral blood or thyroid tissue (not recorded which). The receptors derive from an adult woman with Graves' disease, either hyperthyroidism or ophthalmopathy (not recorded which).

The CDR3 nucleotides are TGTGCCAGCAGTGAATCGGGGGGCGTGTATGAAAAACTGTTTTTT. Translated: CASSESGGVYEKLFF. The chain carries TRBV6-1 and TRBJ1-4; D perhaps matches TRBD1 (6 bases). The CDR3 has 15 residues. Trimming pared 2 bases from V and 6 bases from J, leaving 13 bases between. Per the germline V gene, CDR1 is MNHNS and CDR2 is SASEGT.

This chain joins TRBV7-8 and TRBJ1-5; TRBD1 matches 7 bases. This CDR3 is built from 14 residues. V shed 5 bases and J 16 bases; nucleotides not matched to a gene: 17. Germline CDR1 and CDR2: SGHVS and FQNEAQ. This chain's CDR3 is CASSPDLGGQELHF. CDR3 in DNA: TGTGCCAGCAGCCCGGATTTGGGCGGACAGGAATTACATTTT.

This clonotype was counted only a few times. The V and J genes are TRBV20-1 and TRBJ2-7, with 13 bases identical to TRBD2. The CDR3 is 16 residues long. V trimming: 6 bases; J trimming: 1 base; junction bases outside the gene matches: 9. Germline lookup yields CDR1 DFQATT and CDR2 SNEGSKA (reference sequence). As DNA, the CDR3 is TGCAGTGCCCCTAGACTAGCGGGGGGCCTTTCCTACGAGCAGTACTTC. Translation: CSAPRLAGGLSYEQYF.

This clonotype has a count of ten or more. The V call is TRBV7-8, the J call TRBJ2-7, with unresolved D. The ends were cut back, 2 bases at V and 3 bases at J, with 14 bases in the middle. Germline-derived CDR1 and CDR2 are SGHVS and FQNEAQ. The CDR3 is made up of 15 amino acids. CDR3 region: CASSLNSGRDYEQYF. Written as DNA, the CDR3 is TGTGCCAGCAGCTTAAATTCTGGACGAGACTACGAGCAGTACTTC.

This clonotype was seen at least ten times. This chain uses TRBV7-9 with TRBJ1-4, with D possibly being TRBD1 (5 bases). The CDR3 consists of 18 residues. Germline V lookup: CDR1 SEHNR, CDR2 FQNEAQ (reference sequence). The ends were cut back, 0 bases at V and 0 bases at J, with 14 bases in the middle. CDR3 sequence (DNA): TGTGCCAGCAGCTTAGCGGGGGTGCCCCATGCAACTAATGAAAAACTGTTTTTT. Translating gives CASSLAGVPHATNEKLFF.

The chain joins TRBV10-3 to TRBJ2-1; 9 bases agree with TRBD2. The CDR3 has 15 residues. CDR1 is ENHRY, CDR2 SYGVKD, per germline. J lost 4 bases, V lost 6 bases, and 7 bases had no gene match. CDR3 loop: CAISLSGRRYNEQFF. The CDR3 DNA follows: TGTGCCATCAGCCTTAGCGGGAGAAGATACAATGAGCAGTTCTTC.

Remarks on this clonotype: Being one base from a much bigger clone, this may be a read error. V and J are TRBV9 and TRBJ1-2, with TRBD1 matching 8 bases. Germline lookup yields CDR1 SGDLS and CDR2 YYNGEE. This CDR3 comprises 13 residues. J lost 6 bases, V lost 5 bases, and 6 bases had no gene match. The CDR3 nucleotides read TGTGCCAGCAGGCCGGGACAGGACAATGGCTACACCTTC. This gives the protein CASRPGQDNGYTF. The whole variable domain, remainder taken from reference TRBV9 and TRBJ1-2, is DSGVTQTPKHLITATGQRVTLRCSPRSGDLSVYWYQQSLDQGLQFLIQYYNGEERAKGNILERFSAQQFPDLHSELNLSSLELGDSALYFCASRPGQDNGYTFGSGTRLTVV.

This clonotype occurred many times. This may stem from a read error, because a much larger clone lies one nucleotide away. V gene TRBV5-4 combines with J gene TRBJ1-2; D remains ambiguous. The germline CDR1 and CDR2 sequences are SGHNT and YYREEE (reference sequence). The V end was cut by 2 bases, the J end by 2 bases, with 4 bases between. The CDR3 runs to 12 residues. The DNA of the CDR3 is TGTGCCAGCAGCTTATACAACTATGGCTACACCTTC. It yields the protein CASSLYNYGYTF.

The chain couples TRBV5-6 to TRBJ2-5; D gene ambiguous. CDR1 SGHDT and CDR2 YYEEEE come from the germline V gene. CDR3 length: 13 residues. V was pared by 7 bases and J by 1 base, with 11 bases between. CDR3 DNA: TGTGCCAGCTCCATTAGTCTCCAAGAGACCCAGTACTTC. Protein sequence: CASSISLQETQYF.

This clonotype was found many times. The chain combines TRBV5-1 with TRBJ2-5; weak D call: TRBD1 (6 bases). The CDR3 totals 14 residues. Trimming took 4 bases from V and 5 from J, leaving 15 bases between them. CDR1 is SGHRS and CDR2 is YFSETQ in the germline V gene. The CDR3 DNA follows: TGCGCCAGCAGCACACAGGGAAGAGACGAGACCCAGTACTTC. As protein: CASSTQGRDETQYF. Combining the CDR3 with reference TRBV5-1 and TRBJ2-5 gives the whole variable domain KAGVTQTPRYLIKTRGQQVTLSCSPISGHRSVSWYQQTPGQGLQFLFEYFSETQRNKGNFPGRFSGRQFSNSRSEMNVSTLELGDSALYLCASSTQGRDETQYFGPGTRLLVL.